This T cell receptor beta chain was identified in a study of Ad26.COV2.S vaccination and SARS-CoV-2 variants. The CDR3 runs to 13 residues. Per the germline V gene, CDR1 is PRHDT and CDR2 is FYEKMQ (reference sequence). V lost 6 bases, J lost 2 bases, and 10 bases lay in between. Study-level results: An underestimation of total T cell responses may have resulted from the TCR breadth and depth analyses. Vaccinated and placebo-treated recipients had similar non-spike TCR breadth.

The repertoire was sequenced with immunoSEQ multiplex PCR; TCRdb's copy has only in-frame clones and lacks some. This sample has roughly 150,000 clones, with about nine tenths found just once. Points on this clone: Its antigen is still unknown.

The source is a human donor who had recovered from COVID-19. The rearrangement uses TRBV13 and TRBJ2-5, with TRBD2 as a possible D gene (5 bases). The material sequenced was peripheral blood, taken after recovery from COVID-19. The CDR3, as DNA: TGTGCCAGCAGGCTAGAGCGGCAAGAGACCCAGTACTTC. Its protein is CASRLERQETQYF.